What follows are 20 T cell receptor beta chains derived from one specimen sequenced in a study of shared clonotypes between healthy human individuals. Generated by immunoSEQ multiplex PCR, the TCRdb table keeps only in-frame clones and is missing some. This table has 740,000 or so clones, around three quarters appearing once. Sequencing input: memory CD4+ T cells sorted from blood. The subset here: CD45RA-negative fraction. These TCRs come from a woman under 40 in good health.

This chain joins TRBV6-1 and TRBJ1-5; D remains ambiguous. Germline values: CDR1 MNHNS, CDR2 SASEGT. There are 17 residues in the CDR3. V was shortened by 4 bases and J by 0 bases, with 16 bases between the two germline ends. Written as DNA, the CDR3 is TGTGCCAGCAGTGGGGCGGGTGGGGTGGATAGCAATCAGCCCCAGCATTTT. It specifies CASSGAGGVDSNQPQHF.

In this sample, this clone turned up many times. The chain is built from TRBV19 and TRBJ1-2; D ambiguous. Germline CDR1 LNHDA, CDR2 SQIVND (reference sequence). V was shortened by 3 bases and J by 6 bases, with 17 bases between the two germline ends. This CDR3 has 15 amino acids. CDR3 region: CASSISGFSANGYTF. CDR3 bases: TGTGCCAGTAGTATTTCGGGTTTCAGCGCAAATGGCTACACCTTC.

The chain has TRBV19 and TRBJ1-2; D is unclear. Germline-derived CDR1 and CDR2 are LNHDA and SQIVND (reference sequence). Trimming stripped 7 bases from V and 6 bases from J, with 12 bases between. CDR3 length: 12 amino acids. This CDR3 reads CASMGSRHGYTF. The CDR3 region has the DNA TGTGCCAGTATGGGCAGCCGCCATGGCTACACCTTC.

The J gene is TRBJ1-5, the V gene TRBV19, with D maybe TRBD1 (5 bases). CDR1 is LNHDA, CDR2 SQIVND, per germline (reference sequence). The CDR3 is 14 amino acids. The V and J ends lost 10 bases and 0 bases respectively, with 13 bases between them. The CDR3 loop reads CAISPGLSNQPQHF. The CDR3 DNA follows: TGTGCCATTTCGCCAGGGCTTAGCAATCAGCCCCAGCATTTT.

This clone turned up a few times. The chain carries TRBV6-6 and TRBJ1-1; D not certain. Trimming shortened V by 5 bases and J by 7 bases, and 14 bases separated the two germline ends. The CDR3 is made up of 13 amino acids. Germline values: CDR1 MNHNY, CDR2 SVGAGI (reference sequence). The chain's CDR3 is CASSPLRTVEAFF. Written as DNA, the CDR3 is TGTGCCAGCAGTCCACTCCGAACAGTTGAAGCTTTCTTT.

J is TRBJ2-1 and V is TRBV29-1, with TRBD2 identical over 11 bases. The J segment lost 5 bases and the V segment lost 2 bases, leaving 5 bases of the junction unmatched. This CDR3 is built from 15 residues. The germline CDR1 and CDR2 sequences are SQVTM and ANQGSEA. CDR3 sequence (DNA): TGCAGCGTTGAAAGACTAGCGGGACCCGACAATGAGCAGTTCTTC. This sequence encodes CSVERLAGPDNEQFF.

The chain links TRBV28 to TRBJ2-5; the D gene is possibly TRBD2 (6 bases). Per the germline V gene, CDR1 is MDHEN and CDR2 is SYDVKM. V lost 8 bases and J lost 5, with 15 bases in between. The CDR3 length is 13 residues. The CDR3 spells CASGPGTGETQYF. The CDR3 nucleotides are TGTGCCAGCGGACCCGGGACTGGGGAGACCCAGTACTTC.

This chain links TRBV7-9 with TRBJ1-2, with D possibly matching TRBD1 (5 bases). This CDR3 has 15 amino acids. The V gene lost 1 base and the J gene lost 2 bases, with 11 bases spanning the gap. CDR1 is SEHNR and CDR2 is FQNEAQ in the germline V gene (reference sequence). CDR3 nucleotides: TGTGCCAGCAGCTTAGGGCAGGGCCCCAACTATGGCTACACCTTC. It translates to CASSLGQGPNYGYTF. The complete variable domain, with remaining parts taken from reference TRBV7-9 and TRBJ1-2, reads DTGVSQNPRHKITKRGQNVTFRCDPISEHNRLYWYRQTLGQGPEFLTYFQNEAQLEKSRLLSDRFSAERPKGSFSTLEIQRTEQGDSAMYLCASSLGQGPNYGYTFGSGTRLTVV.

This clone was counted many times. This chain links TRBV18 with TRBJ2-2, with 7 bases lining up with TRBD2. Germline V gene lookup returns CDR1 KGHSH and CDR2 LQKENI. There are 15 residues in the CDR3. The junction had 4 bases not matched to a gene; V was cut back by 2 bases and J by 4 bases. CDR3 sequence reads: CASSPGLDSTGELFF. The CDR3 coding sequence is TGTGCCAGCTCACCAGGACTAGATTCCACCGGGGAGCTGTTTTTT.

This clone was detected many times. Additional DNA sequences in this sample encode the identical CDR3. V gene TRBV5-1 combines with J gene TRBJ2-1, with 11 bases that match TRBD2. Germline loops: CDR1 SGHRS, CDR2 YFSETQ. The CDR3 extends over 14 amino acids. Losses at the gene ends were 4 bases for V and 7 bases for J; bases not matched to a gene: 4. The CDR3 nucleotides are TGCGCCAGCAGCCCCGGGACTAGCGGTAATGAGCAGTTCTTC. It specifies CASSPGTSGNEQFF.

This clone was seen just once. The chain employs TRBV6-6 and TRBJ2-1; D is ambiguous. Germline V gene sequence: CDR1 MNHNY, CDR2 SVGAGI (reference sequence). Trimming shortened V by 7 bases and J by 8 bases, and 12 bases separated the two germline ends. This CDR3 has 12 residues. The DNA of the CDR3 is TGTGCCAGCACCTCACTATTGGATGAGCAGTTCTTC. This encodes CASTSLLDEQFF.

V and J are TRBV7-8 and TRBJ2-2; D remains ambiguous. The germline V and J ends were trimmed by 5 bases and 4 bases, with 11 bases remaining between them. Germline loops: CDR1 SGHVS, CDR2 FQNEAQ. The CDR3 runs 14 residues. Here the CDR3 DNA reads TGTGCCAGCAGCCCCTGGGTGAGCACCGGGGAGCTGTTTTTT. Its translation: CASSPWVSTGELFF. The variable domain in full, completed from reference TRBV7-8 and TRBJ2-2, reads GAGVSQSPRYKVAKRGQDVALRCDPISGHVSLFWYQQALGQGPEFLTYFQNEAQLDKSGLPSDRFFAERPEGSVSTLKIQRTQQEDSAVYLCASSPWVSTGELFFGEGSRLTVL.

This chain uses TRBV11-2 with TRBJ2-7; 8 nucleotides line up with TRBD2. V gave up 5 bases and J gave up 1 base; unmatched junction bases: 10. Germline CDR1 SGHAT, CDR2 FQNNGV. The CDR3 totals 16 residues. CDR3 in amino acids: CASSAGRGGRSYEQYF. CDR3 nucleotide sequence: TGTGCCAGCAGCGCAGGCCGGGGGGGTAGATCCTACGAGCAGTACTTC.

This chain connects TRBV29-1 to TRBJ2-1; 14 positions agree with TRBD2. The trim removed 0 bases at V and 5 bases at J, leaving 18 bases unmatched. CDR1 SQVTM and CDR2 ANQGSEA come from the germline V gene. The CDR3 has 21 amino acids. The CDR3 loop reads CSVEEGLGTSGSLGVHNEQFF. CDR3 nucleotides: TGCAGCGTTGAAGAAGGTTTGGGGACTAGCGGGAGCCTGGGGGTTCACAATGAGCAGTTCTTC.

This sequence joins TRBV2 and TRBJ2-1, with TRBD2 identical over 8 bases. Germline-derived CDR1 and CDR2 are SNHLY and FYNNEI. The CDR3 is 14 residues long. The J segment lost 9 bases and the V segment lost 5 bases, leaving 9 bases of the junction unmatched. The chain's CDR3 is CASSWSREGSEQFF. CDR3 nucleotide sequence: TGTGCCAGCAGTTGGTCACGGGAGGGAAGTGAGCAGTTCTTC.

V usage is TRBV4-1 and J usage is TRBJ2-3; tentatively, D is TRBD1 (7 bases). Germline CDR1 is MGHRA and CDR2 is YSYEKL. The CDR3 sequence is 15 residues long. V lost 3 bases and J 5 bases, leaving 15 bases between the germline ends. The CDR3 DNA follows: TGCGCCAGCAGCCAGGGGGCAGGGGGGAGAGATACGCAGTATTTT. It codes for CASSQGAGGRDTQYF.

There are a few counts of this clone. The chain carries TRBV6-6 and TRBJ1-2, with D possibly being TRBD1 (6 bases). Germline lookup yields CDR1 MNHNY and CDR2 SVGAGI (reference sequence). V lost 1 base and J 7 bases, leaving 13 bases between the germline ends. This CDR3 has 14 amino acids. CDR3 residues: CASSYLTGFSGYTF. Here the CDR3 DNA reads TGTGCCAGCAGTTACTTAACAGGGTTTAGTGGCTACACCTTC.

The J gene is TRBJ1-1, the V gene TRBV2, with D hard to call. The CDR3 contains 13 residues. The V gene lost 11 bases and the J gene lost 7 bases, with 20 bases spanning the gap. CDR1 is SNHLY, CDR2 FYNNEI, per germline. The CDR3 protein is CASTLEAGIEAFF. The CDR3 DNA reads TGTGCCTCTACCCTTGAAGCGGGGATTGAAGCTTTCTTT. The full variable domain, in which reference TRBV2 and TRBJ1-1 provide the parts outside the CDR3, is EPEVTQTPSHQVTQMGQEVILRCVPISNHLYFYWYRQILGQKVEFLVSFYNNEISEKSEIFDDQFSVERPDGSNFTLKIRSTKLEDSAMYFCASTLEAGIEAFFGQGTRLTVV.

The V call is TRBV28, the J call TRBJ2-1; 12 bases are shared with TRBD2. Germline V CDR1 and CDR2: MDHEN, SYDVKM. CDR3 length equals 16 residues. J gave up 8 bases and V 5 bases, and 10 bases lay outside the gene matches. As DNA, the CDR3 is TGTGCCAGCAGTGGTTCTAGCGGGAGGGCCGCCCATGAGCAGTTCTTC. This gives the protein CASSGSSGRAAHEQFF.

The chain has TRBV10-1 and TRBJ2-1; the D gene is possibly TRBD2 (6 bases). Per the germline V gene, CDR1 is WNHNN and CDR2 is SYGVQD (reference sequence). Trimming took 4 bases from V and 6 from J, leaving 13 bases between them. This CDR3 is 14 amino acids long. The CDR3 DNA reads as TGCGCCAGCAGTGCCAGCCATAGCGGCAATGAGCAGTTCTTC. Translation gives CASSASHSGNEQFF.